The 11 T cell receptor beta chains in this list originate from one sample, sequenced in a study of T cell responses to AZD1222 COVID-19 vaccine (dated by TCRdb to the early 2020s). The method was the immunoSEQ multiplex PCR assay. The table comes from immuneACCESS by way of TCRdb, which keeps in-frame sequences with V and J called. Part of the clones is missing from these tables; in studies checked, under half for an unresolved V gene and the rest for unknown reasons. Recorded for this sample are approximately 28,000 clones; 92% of them occurred a single time. Over 7% of the sample is taken by the ten largest. This specimen's time point label, interpreted: about 28 days (+/-7) after the second vaccine dose. The input for sequencing was peripheral blood, taken 28 days after the second AZD1222 dose. The origin of the receptors is an adult who received the AZD1222 COVID-19 vaccine.

The V gene is TRBV5-1, the J gene TRBJ2-1; D call uncertain. CDR3 length equals 14 residues. V lost 0 bases and J 7 bases, leaving 11 bases between the germline ends. Germline values: CDR1 SGHRS, CDR2 YFSETQ. The CDR3 is CASSLGASGNEQFF. CDR3 DNA: TGCGCCAGCAGCTTGGGGGCGAGTGGGAATGAGCAGTTCTTC.

This chain joins TRBV19 and TRBJ2-5, with 12 bases matching TRBD2. The CDR3 extends over 14 amino acids. Unmatched junction bases numbered 4, after V lost 7 bases and J lost 4 bases. CDR1 LNHDA and CDR2 SQIVND come from the germline V gene (reference sequence). The CDR3 is CASTASGRAETQYF. Written as DNA, the CDR3 is TGTGCCAGTACAGCTAGCGGGAGGGCAGAGACCCAGTACTTC.

Here the CDR3 DNA reads TGTGCCAGCAGCGTAACCGGAGCCTCCCTCCCCGGTCGCACAGATACGCAGTATTTT. Amino acids: CASSVTGASLPGRTDTQYF. This chain links TRBV9 with TRBJ2-3, with D hard to call. Germline-derived CDR1 and CDR2 are SGDLS and YYNGEE. V shed 1 base and J shed 1 base, with 22 bases lying between them. CDR3 length: 19 residues.

The rearrangement joins TRBV12-3 or TRBV12-4 to TRBJ1-3; D gene unclear. This CDR3 is 13 amino acids long. The germline V and J ends were trimmed by 2 bases and 3 bases, with 5 bases remaining between them. CDR3 in DNA: TGTGCCAGCAGTTTAATGGATGGAAACACCATATATTTT. Protein product: CASSLMDGNTIYF.

V usage is TRBV30 and J usage is TRBJ2-3, with D tentatively TRBD1 (6 bases). The CDR3 length is 15 residues. Trimming removed 5 bases at V and 2 bases at J, with 17 bases between. Germline V gene lookup returns CDR1 GTSNPN and CDR2 SVGIG (reference sequence). DNA for the CDR3: TGTGCCTGGTGTGAAATGGGGGCCCCCACAGATACGCAGTATTTT. This gives the protein CAWCEMGAPTDTQYF. Supplemented by reference TRBV30 and TRBJ2-3, the full variable domain reads SQTIHQWPATLVQPVGSPLSLECTVEGTSNPNLYWYRQAAGRGLQLLFYSVGIGQISSEVPQNLSASRPQDRQFILSSKKLLLSDSGFYLCAWCEMGAPTDTQYFGPGTRLTVL.

V and J are TRBV7-3 and TRBJ2-2, with D possibly TRBD1 on 5 matching bases. V shed 6 bases and J shed 4 bases, with 21 bases lying between them. Germline values: CDR1 SGHTA, CDR2 FQGTGA. This CDR3 has 17 residues. The CDR3 DNA follows: TGTGCCAGCAGTTTAGCCGGACACCCCGGCGGCACCGGGGAGCTGTTTTTT. Its protein is CASSLAGHPGGTGELFF. Full variable domain (remainder filled in from reference TRBV7-3 and TRBJ2-2): GAGVSQTPSNKVTEKGKYVELRCDPISGHTALYWYRQSLGQGPEFLIYFQGTGAADDSGLPNDRFFAVRPEGSVSTLKIQRTERGDSAVYLCASSLAGHPGGTGELFFGEGSRLTVL.

The V call is TRBV12-3 or TRBV12-4, the J call TRBJ1-1, with TRBD1 as a possible D gene (6 bases). The CDR3 has 12 amino acids. V lost 8 bases and J 5 bases, leaving 12 bases between the germline ends. The chain's CDR3 is CASGGGETEAFF. For the CDR3, the DNA is TGTGCCAGCGGGGGGGGCGAAACTGAAGCTTTCTTT.

The sample holds one count of this clone. The J gene is TRBJ1-4, the V gene TRBV28; D uncertain. With 6 bases removed from V and 8 bases from J, the gap between germline ends came to 7 bases. Germline V CDR1 and CDR2: MDHEN, SYDVKM. The CDR3 length is 11 residues. CDR3 residues: CASSYTEKLFF. Written as DNA, the CDR3 is TGTGCCAGCAGCTACACGGAAAAACTGTTTTTT.

The rearrangement links TRBV18 to TRBJ2-3; 10 nucleotides line up with TRBD2. Germline assignment: CDR1 KGHSH and CDR2 LQKENI. The V and J ends lost 0 bases and 5 bases, in that order; junction bases with no gene match: 8. CDR3 length: 17 residues. The DNA for the CDR3 is TGTGCCAGCTCACCACCGAGGAGCGGGAGGGCGGGAGATACGCAGTATTTT. Amino acids: CASSPPRSGRAGDTQYF.

The chain couples TRBV7-8 to TRBJ1-6, with TRBD1 matching over 7 bases. The germline V gene encodes CDR1 SGHVS and CDR2 FQNEAQ. The V segment lost 5 bases and the J segment 9 bases; nucleotides outside the gene matches: 13. The CDR3 is made up of 16 amino acids. As DNA, the CDR3 is TGTGCCAGCAGCCGAGGATTTACAGGGACAGCTTCACCCCTCCACTTT. Protein product: CASSRGFTGTASPLHF.

V is TRBV15 and J is TRBJ1-5, with D unclear. From germline, CDR1 is LNHNV and CDR2 YYDKDF (reference sequence). V gave up 0 bases and J gave up 3 bases, with 6 bases separating them. The CDR3 totals 14 residues. Here the CDR3 DNA reads TGTGCCACCAGCAGAGATCATTCCAATCAGCCCCAGCATTTT. It encodes CATSRDHSNQPQHF. Full variable domain (missing parts from reference TRBV15 and TRBJ1-5): DAMVIQNPRYQVTQFGKPVTLSCSQTLNHNVMYWYQQKSSQAPKLLFHYYDKDFNNEADTPDNFQSRRPNTSFCFLDIRSPGLGDTAMYLCATSRDHSNQPQHFGDGTRLSIL.